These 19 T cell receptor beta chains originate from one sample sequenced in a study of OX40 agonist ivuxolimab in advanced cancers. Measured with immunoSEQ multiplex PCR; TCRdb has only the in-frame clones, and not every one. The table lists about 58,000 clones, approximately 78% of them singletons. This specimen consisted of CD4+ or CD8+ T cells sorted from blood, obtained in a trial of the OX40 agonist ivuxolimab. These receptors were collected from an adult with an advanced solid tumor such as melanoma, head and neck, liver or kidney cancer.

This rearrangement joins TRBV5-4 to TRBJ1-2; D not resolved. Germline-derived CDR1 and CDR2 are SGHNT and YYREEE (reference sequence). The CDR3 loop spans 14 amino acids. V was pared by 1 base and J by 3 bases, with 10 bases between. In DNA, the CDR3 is TGTGCCAGCAGCTTGCCCGGAGTTCACTATGGCTACACCTTC. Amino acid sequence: CASSLPGVHYGYTF. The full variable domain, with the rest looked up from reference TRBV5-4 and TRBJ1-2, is ETGVTQSPTHLIKTRGQQVTLRCSSQSGHNTVSWYQQALGQGPQFIFQYYREEENGRGNFPPRFSGLQFPNYSSELNVNALELDDSALYLCASSLPGVHYGYTFGSGTRLTVV.

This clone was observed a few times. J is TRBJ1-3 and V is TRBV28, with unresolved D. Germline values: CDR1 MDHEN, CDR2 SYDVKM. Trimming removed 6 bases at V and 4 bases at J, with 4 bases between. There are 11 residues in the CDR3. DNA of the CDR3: TGTGCCAGCAGCACCGGAAACACCATATATTTT. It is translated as CASSTGNTIYF. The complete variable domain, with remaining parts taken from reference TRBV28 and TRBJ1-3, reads DVKVTQSSRYLVKRTGEKVFLECVQDMDHENMFWYRQDPGLGLRLIYFSYDVKMKEKGDIPEGYSVSREKKERFSLILESASTNQTSMYLCASSTGNTIYFGEGSWLTVV.

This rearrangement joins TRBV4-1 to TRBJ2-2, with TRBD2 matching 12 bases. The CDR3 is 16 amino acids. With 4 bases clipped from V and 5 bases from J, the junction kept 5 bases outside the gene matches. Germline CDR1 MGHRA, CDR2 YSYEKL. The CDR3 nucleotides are TGCGCCAGCAGCCGACCTAGCGGGGGGGCAACCGGGGAGCTGTTTTTT. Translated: CASSRPSGGATGELFF.

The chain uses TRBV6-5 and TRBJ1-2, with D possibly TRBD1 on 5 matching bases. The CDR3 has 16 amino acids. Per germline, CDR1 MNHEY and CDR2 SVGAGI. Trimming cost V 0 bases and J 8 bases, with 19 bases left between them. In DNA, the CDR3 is TGTGCCAGCAGTTACTCGAGTCAGGGAGAACGTTCCGGCTACACCTTC. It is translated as CASSYSSQGERSGYTF.

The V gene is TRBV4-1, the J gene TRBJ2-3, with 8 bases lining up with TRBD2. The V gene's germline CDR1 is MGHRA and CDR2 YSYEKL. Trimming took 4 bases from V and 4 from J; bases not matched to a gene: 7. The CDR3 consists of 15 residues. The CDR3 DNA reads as TGCGCCAGCAGCCCGGGACTAGTTTCCGCAGATACGCAGTATTTT. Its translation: CASSPGLVSADTQYF.

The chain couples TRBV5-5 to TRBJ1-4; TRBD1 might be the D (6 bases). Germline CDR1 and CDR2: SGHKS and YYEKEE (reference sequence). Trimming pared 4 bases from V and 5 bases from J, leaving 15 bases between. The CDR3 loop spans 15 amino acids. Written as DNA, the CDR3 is TGTGCCAGCAGCGTACGGACAGTTGAGAATGAAAAACTGTTTTTT. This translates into CASSVRTVENEKLFF.

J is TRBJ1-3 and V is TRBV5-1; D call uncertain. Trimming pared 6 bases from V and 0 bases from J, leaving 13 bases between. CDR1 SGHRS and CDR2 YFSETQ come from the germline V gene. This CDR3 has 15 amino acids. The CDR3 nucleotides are TGCGCCAGCAACGGATATCCCGACTCTGGAAACACCATATATTTT. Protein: CASNGYPDSGNTIYF.

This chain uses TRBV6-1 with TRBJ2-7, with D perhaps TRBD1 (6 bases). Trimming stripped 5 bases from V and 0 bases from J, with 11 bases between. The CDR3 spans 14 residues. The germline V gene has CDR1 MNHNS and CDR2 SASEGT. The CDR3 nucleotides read TGTGCCAGCAGTAGGACAGATACCTCCTACGAGCAGTACTTC. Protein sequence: CASSRTDTSYEQYF.

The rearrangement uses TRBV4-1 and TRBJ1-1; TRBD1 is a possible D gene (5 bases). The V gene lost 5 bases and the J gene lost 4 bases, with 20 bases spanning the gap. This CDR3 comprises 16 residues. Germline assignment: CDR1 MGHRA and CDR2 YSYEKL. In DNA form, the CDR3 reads TGCGCCAGCAGCTCACCGGGGGGTCTGGGATCCACTGAAGCTTTCTTT. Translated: CASSSPGGLGSTEAFF.

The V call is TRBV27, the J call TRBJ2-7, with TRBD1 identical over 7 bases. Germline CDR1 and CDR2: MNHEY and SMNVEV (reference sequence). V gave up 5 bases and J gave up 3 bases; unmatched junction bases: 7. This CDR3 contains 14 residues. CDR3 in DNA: TGTGCCAGCAGTCTCCTCGGGACAGTCTACGAGCAGTACTTC. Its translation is CASSLLGTVYEQYF.

The CDR3 DNA is TGTGCCAGCAGTGCAGGGGGCGGGGAGACCCAGTACTTC. This gives the protein CASSAGGGETQYF. This chain connects TRBV2 to TRBJ2-5, with TRBD1 matching over 8 bases. Per germline, CDR1 SNHLY and CDR2 FYNNEI. V lost 4 bases to trimming and J lost 5 bases; unmatched junction nucleotides: 3. The CDR3 is 13 residues long.

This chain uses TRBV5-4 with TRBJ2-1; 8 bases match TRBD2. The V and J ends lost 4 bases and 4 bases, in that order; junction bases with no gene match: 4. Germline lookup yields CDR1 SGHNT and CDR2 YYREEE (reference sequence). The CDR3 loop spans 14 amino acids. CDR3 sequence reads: CASSPGGAYNEQFF. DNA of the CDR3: TGTGCCAGCAGCCCCGGGGGGGCGTACAATGAGCAGTTCTTC.

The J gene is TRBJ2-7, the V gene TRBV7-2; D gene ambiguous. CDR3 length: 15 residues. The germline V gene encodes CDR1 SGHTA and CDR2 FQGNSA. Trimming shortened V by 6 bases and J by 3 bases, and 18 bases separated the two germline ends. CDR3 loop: CASSPSVFMGYEQYF. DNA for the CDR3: TGTGCCAGCAGTCCATCGGTTTTCATGGGCTACGAGCAGTACTTC.

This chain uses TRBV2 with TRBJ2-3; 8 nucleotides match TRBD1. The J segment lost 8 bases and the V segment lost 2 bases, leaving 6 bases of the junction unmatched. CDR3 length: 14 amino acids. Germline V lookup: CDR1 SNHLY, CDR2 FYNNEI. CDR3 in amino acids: CASSETGQGGTQYF. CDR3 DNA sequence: TGTGCCAGCAGTGAAACAGGACAGGGCGGTACGCAGTATTTT.

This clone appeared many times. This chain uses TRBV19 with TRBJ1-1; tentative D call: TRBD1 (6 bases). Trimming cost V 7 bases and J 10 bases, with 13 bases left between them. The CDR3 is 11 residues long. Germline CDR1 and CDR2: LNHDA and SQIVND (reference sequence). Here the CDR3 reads CASNGGAGAFF. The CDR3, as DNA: TGTGCCAGTAATGGGGGCGCAGGAGCTTTCTTT.

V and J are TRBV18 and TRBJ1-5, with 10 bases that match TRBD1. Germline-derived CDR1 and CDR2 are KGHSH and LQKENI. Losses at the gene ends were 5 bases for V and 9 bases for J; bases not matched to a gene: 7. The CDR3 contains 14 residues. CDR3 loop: CASSVGTGVWPQHF. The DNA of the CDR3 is TGTGCCAGCTCAGTCGGGACAGGGGTGTGGCCCCAGCATTTT. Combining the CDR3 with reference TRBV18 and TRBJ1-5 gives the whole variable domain NAGVMQNPRHLVRRRGQEARLRCSPMKGHSHVYWYRQLPEEGLKFMVYLQKENIIDESGMPKERFSAEFPKEGPSILRIQQVVRGDSAAYFCASSVGTGVWPQHFGDGTRLSIL.

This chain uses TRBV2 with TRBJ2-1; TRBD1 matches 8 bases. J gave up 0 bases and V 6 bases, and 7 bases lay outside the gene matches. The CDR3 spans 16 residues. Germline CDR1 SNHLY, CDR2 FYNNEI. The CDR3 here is CASSRDRPSSYNEQFF. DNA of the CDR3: TGTGCCAGCAGCCGGGACAGGCCGAGCTCCTACAATGAGCAGTTCTTC.

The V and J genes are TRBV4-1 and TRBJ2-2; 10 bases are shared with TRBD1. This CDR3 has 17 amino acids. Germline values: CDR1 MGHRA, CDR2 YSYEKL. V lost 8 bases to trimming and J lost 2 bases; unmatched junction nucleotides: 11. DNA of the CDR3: TGCGCCAGCTGCCGATCGGACAGGGGGATTAACACCGGGGAGCTGTTTTTT. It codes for CASCRSDRGINTGELFF.

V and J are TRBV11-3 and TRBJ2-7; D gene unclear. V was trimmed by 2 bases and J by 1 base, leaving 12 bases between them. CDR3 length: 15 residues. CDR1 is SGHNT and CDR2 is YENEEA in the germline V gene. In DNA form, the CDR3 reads TGTGCCAGCAGCTTAATGCCGGGTAGTTCCTACGAGCAGTACTTC. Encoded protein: CASSLMPGSSYEQYF.